A selection of T cell receptor beta chains follows, all from one sample in a study of blood T cell repertoires in COVID-19. Generated by immunoSEQ multiplex PCR, the TCRdb table keeps only in-frame clones and is missing some. The sample shows some 490,000 clones, roughly nine tenths of them seen only once. Sequenced material: PBMCs or T cells enriched from blood (not recorded which). The source of these receptors is a woman in her fifties or sixties who had recovered from COVID-19. The CDR3 runs from the conserved cysteine through the conserved F or W. A D gene is named only where the DNA matches it firmly. Some rows have no size entry. The others give once, few or many, or a class for an expanded clone.

D gene	V gene	J gene	clone size	CDR3 DNA	CDR3 protein
TRBD1	TRBV30	TRBJ1-1	.	TGTGCCTGTGGACAGGGCACTGAAGCTTTCTTT	CACGQGTEAFF
TRBD1	TRBV6-5	TRBJ1-5	.	TGTGCCAGCAGGGACCGACAGGGATGGGATCAGCCCCAGCATTTT	CASRDRQGWDQPQHF
TRBD1	TRBV24-1	TRBJ2-3	.	TGTGCCACCAGTGATCCGGGACAGGGCCCAAATACGCAGTATTTT	CATSDPGQGPNTQYF
.	TRBV9	TRBJ1-5	few	TGTGCCAGCAGCGTAGAGGCAGGGAGCAATCAGCCCCAGCATTTT	CASSVEAGSNQPQHF
TRBD1	TRBV30	TRBJ1-6	.	TGTGCCTGGAGGGGACAGGGCGGCTCCTATAATTCACCCCTCCACTTT	CAWRGQGGSYNSPLHF
.	TRBV9	TRBJ2-5	few	TGTGCCAGCAGCGTAGGCGCGACAGCTCAAGAGACCCAGTACTTC	CASSVGATAQETQYF
.	TRBV3-1/TRBV3-2	TRBJ1-4	.	TGTGCCAGCAGCCGACGGACAGCTTCGAATGAAAAACTGTTTTTT	CASSRRTASNEKLFF
.	TRBV18	TRBJ1-5	.	TGTGCCAGCTCACCAGACAGAAGTCAGCCCCAGCATTTT	CASSPDRSQPQHF
.	TRBV27	TRBJ1-6	.	TGTGCCAGCAGAAACAGGGCGGATTCACCCCTCCACTTT	CASRNRADSPLHF
TRBD2	TRBV7-6	TRBJ2-3	.	TGTGCCAGCAGCTTCGCTCAAATAGCGGGTAGCACAGATACGCAGTATTTT	CASSFAQIAGSTDTQYF
TRBD1	TRBV18	TRBJ1-2	.	TGTGCCAGCTCACCACAAGGGAGCAGGGACAGCCCCTATGGCTACACCTTC	CASSPQGSRDSPYGYTF
.	TRBV10-3	TRBJ1-6	.	TGTGCCATCAGAGGAGGGGACAATTCACCCCTCCACTTT	CAIRGGDNSPLHF
TRBD1	TRBV11-2	TRBJ1-1	.	TGTGCCAGCAGCCCCCCACAGGGGTCTGAAGCTTTCTTT	CASSPPQGSEAFF
.	TRBV18	TRBJ1-1	.	TGTGCCAGCTCACCAAAAGGAGGAGGAACTGAAGCTTTCTTT	CASSPKGGGTEAFF
.	TRBV6-1	TRBJ1-2	.	TGTGCCAGCAGTGGAGGGGGACCCCTTCGCTCGGGCCTCTATGGCTACACCTTC	CASSGGGPLRSGLYGYTF
.	TRBV21-1	TRBJ2-1	.	TGTGCCAGCAGCAATCGGGGACAGGGCAACAATGAGCAGTTCTTC	CASSNRGQGNNEQFF
.	TRBV27	TRBJ1-1	once	TGTGCCAGCATCTGGGGACTAGTAATGACTGAAGCTTTCTTT	CASIWGLVMTEAFF
TRBD1	TRBV28	TRBJ1-5	.	TGTGCCAGCAGTCCCTTGACAGGGAATAGCAATCAGCCCCAGCATTTT	CASSPLTGNSNQPQHF
.	TRBV12-3/TRBV12-4	TRBJ2-4	.	TGTGCCAGCAGTTTAGGACGATTCGGCCGGGACATGTTC	CASSLGRFGRDMF
TRBD1	TRBV29-1	TRBJ2-1	.	TGCAGCGTGCGGGACAGGGACTACAATGAGCAGTTCTTC	CSVRDRDYNEQFF
.	TRBV3-1/TRBV3-2	TRBJ1-1	.	TGTGCCAGCAGCCAAGTGAATCAGGCGCCGGGGTTCTTT	CASSQVNQAPGFF
TRBD1	TRBV15	TRBJ1-1	.	TGTGCCACCAGCAGAGAGACAGGGGGTGTCACTGAAGCTTTCTTT	CATSRETGGVTEAFF
TRBD2	TRBV29-1	TRBJ2-5	.	TGCAGCGTTGCGGTTTGGGGGGGGGAACAAGAGACCCAGTACTTC	CSVAVWGGEQETQYF
.	TRBV7-9	TRBJ1-1	.	TGTGCCAGCAGCCCGCGGAGCACTGAAGCTTTCTTT	CASSPRSTEAFF
.	TRBV10-3	TRBJ1-2	.	TGTGCCATCAGTGAGTCGACGGGTGGCTACACCTTC	CAISESTGGYTF
.	TRBV6-5	TRBJ1-5	.	TGTGCCAGCAGGCCTGTACAGGGAAGCAATCAGCCCCAGCATTTT	CASRPVQGSNQPQHF
TRBD2	TRBV24-1	TRBJ2-3	.	TGTGCCACCAGTGAACCAGCGGGGGGCACAGATACGCAGTATTTT	CATSEPAGGTDTQYF
.	TRBV9	TRBJ1-1	.	TGTGCCAGCAGCGTAGATCCGGGGATGAACACTGAAGCTTTCTTT	CASSVDPGMNTEAFF
TRBD1	TRBV6-5	TRBJ2-7	.	TGTGCCAGCGAGGAGGACAGGGGGCTCTACGAGCAGTACTTC	CASEEDRGLYEQYF
.	TRBV7-9	TRBJ1-2	.	TGTGCCAGCAGCCCTCTGGGGCCTTATGGCTACACCTTC	CASSPLGPYGYTF
TRBD1	TRBV12-5	TRBJ2-5	.	TGTGCTAGTGGTTTCTTCCCCCAGGGGGAAGAGACCCAGTACTTC	CASGFFPQGEETQYF
.	TRBV6-1	TRBJ2-2	.	TGTGCCAGCAGTGAAATGGGAGAAACCGGGGAGCTGTTTTTT	CASSEMGETGELFF
.	TRBV4-1	TRBJ1-3	.	TGCGCCAGCAGCCAAGTGAGTTTCTCTGGAAACACCATATATTTT	CASSQVSFSGNTIYF
TRBD2	TRBV19	TRBJ2-3	.	TGTGCCAGTAGTATAGGGACTAGCGGGGAGAGAGATACGCAGTATTTT	CASSIGTSGERDTQYF
TRBD1	TRBV6-5	TRBJ1-2	.	TGTGCCACAAGGGACAGCCGCTATGGCTACACCTTC	CATRDSRYGYTF
.	TRBV6-1	TRBJ2-2	.	TGTGCCAGCAGTGAAGCGAACAGGGTGTCAGGGCTGTTTTTT	CASSEANRVSGLFF